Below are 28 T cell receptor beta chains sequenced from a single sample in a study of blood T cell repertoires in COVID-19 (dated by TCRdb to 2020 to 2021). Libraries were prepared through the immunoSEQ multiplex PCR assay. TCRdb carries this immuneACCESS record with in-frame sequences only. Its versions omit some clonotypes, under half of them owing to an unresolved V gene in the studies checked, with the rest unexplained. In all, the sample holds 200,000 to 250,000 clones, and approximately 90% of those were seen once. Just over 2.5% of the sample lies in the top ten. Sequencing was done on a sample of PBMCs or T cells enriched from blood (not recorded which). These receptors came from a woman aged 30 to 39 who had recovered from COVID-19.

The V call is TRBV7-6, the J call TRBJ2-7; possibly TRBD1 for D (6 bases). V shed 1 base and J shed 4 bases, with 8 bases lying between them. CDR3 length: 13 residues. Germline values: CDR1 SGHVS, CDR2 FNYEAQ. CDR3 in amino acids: CASSLGDRYEQYF. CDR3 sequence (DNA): TGTGCCAGCAGCTTAGGAGACAGGTACGAGCAGTACTTC.

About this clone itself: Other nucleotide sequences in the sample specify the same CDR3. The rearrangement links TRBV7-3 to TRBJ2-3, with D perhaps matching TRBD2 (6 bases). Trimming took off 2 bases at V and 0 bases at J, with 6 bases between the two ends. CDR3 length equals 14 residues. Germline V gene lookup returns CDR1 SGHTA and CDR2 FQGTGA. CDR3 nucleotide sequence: TGTGCCAGCAGCTTAGGGACTAGCACAGATACGCAGTATTTT. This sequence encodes CASSLGTSTDTQYF.

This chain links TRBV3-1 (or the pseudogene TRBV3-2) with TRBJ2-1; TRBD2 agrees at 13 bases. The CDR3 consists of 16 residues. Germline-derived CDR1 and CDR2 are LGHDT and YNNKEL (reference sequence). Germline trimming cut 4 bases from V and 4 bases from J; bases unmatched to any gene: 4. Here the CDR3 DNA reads TGTGCCAGCAGCCGACTAGCGGGGGGATATTACAATGAGCAGTTCTTC. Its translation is CASSRLAGGYYNEQFF.

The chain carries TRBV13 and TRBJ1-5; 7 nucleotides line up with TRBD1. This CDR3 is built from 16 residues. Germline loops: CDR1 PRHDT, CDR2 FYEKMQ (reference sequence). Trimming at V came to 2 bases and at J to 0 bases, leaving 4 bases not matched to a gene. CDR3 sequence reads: CASSLPNRGSNQPQHF. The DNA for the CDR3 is TGTGCCAGCAGCTTACCGAACAGGGGTAGCAATCAGCCCCAGCATTTT.

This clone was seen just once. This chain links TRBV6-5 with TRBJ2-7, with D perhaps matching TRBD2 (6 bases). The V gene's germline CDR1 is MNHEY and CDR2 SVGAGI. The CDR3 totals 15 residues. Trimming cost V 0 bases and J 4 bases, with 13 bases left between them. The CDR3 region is CASSYSPARGYEQYF. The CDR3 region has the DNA TGTGCCAGCAGTTACTCTCCGGCACGGGGGTACGAGCAGTACTTC.

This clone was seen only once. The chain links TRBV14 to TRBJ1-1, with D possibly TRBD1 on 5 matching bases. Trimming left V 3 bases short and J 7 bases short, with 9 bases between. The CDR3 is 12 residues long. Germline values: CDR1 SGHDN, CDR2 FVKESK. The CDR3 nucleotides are TGTGCCAGCAGCCAGCAGGGTATTGAAGCTTTCTTT. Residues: CASSQQGIEAFF.

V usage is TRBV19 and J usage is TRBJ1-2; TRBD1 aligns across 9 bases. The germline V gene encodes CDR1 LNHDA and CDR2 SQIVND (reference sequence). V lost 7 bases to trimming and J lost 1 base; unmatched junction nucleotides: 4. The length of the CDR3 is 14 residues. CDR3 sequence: CASTPTGGNYGYTF. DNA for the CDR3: TGTGCCAGTACCCCGACAGGGGGTAACTATGGCTACACCTTC.

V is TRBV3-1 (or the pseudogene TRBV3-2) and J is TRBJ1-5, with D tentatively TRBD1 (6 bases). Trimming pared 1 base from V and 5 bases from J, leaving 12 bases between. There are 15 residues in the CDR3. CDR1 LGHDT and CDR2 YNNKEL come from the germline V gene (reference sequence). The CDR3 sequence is CASSQGSGEHQPQHF. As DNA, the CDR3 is TGTGCCAGCAGCCAAGGATCAGGGGAGCATCAGCCCCAGCATTTT.

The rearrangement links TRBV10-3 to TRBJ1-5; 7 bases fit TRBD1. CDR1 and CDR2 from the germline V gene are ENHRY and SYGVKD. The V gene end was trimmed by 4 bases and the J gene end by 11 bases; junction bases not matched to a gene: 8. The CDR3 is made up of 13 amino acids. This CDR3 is CAISGTGAGAQHF. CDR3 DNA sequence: TGTGCCATCAGTGGAACAGGGGCCGGGGCCCAGCATTTT.

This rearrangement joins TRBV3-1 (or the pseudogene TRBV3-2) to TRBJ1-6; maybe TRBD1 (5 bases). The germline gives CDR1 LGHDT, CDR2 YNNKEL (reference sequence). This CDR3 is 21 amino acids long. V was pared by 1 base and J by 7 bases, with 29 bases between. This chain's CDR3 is CASSQALAGGNLWGANSPLHF. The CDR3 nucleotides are TGTGCCAGCAGCCAAGCTCTAGCTGGGGGGAATTTATGGGGCGCAAATTCACCCCTCCACTTT.

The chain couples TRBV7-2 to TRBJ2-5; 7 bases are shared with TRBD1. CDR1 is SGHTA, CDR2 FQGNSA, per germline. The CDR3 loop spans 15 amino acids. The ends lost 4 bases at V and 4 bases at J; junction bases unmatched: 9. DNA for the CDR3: TGTGCCAGCAGCTCCAATACAGGGGACGGAGAGACCCAGTACTTC. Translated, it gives CASSSNTGDGETQYF.

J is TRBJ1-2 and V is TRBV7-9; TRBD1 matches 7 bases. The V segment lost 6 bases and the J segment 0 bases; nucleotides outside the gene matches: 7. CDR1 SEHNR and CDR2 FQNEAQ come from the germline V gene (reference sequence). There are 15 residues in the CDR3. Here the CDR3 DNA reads TGTGCCAGCAGTTCACAGGGGCGCTCTAACTATGGCTACACCTTC. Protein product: CASSSQGRSNYGYTF.

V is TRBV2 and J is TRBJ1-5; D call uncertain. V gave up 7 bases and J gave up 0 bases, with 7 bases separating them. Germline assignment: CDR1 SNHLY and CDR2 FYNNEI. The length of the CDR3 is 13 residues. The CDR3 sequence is CASTGVSNQPQHF. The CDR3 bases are TGTGCCAGCACCGGGGTTAGCAATCAGCCCCAGCATTTT. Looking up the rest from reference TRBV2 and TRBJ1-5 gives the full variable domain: EPEVTQTPSHQVTQMGQEVILRCVPISNHLYFYWYRQILGQKVEFLVSFYNNEISEKSEIFDDQFSVERPDGSNFTLKIRSTKLEDSAMYFCASTGVSNQPQHFGDGTRLSIL.

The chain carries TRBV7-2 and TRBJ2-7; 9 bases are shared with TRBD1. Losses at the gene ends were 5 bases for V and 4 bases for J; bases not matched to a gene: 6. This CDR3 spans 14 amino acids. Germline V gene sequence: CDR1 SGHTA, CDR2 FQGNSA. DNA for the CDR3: TGTGCCAGCAGCCCCGGGACAGGGTCATACGAGCAGTACTTC. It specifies CASSPGTGSYEQYF.

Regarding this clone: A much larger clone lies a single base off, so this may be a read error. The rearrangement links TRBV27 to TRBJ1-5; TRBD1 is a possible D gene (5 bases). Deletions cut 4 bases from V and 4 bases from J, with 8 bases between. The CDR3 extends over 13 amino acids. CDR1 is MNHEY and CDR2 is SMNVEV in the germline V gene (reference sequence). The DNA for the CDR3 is TGTGCCAGCAGTTGGGGCAATAATCAGCCCCAGCATTTT. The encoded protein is CASSWGNNQPQHF.

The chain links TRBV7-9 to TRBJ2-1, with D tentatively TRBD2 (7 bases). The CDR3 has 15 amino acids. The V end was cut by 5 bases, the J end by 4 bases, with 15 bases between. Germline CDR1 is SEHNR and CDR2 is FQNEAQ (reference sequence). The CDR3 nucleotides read TGTGCCAGCAGCCAAGGGCGGGGGCCGTACAATGAGCAGTTCTTC. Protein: CASSQGRGPYNEQFF.

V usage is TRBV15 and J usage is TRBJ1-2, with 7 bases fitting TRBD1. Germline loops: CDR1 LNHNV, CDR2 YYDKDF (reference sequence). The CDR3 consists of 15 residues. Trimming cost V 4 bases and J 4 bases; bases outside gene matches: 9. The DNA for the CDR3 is TGTGCCACCAGCAAGCAACAGGGGCCCGGCTATGGCTACACCTTC. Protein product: CATSKQQGPGYGYTF.

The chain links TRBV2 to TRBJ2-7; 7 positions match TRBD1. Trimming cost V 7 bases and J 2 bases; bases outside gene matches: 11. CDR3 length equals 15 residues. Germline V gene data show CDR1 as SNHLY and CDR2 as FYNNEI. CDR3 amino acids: CASIPNRGETYEQYF. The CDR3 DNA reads TGTGCCAGCATCCCAAACAGGGGCGAGACCTACGAGCAGTACTTC.

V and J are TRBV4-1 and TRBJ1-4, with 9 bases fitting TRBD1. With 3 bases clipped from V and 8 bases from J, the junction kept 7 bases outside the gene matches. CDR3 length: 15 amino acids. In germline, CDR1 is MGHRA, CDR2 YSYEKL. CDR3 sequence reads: CASSHSGTGMEKLFF. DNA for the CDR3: TGCGCCAGCAGCCACTCCGGGACAGGGATGGAAAAACTGTTTTTT.

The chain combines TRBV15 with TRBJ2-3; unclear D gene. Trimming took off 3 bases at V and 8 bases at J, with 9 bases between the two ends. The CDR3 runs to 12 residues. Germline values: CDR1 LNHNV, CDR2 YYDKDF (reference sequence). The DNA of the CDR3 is TGTGCCACCAGCAGGGAGTATCCTACGCAGTATTTT. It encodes CATSREYPTQYF.

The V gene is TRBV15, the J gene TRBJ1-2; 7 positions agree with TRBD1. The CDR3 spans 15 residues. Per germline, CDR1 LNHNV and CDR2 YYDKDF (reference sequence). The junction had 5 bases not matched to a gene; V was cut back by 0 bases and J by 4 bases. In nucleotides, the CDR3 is TGTGCCACCAGCAGAGATACAGGGGTCTCCTATGGCTACACCTTC. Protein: CATSRDTGVSYGYTF.

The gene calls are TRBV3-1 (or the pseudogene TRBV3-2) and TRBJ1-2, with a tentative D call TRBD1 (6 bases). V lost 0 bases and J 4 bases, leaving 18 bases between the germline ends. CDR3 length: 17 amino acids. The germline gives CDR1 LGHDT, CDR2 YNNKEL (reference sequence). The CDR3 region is CASSQEEDGRQVYGYTF. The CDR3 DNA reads TGTGCCAGCAGCCAAGAAGAAGATGGAAGACAGGTCTATGGCTACACCTTC.

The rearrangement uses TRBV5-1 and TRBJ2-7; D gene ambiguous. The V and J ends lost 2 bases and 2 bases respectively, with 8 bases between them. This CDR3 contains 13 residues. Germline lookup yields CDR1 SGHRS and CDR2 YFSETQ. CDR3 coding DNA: TGCGCCAGCAGCTTCAGACATCCCTACGAGCAGTACTTC. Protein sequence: CASSFRHPYEQYF.

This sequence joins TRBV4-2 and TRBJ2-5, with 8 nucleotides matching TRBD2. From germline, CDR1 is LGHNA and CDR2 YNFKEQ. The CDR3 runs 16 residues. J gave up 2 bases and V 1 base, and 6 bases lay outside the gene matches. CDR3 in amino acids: CASSQGSGGRQETQYF. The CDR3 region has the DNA TGTGCCAGCAGCCAAGGGAGCGGGGGTCGACAAGAGACCCAGTACTTC.

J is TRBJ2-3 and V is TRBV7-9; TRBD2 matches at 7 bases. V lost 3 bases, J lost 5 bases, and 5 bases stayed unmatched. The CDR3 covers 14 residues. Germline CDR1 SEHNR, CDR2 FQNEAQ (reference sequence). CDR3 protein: CASSFGREGDTQYF. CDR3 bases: TGTGCCAGCAGCTTTGGCAGGGAGGGAGATACGCAGTATTTT. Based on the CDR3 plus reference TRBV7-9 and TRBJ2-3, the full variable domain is DTGVSQNPRHKITKRGQNVTFRCDPISEHNRLYWYRQTLGQGPEFLTYFQNEAQLEKSRLLSDRFSAERPKGSFSTLEIQRTEQGDSAMYLCASSFGREGDTQYFGPGTRLTVL.

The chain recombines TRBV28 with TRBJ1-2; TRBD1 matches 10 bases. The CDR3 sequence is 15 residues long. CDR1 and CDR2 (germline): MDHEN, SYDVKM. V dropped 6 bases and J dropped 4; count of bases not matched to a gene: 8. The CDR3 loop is CASRMSTGGIYGYTF. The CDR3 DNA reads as TGTGCCAGCAGGATGTCGACAGGGGGCATCTATGGCTACACCTTC.

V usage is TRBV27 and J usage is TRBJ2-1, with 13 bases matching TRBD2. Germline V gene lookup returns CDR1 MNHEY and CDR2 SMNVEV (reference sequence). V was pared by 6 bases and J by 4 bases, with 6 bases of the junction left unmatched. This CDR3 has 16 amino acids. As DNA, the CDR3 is TGTGCCAGCAGGCGACTAGCGGGGGGCCTTTACAATGAGCAGTTCTTC. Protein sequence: CASRRLAGGLYNEQFF.

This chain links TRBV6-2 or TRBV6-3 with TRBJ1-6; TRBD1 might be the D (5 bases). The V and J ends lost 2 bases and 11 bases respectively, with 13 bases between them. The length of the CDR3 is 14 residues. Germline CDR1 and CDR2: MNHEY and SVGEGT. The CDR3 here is CASSYGNRQAPLHF. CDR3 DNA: TGTGCCAGCAGTTACGGGAACAGGCAGGCACCCCTCCACTTT.